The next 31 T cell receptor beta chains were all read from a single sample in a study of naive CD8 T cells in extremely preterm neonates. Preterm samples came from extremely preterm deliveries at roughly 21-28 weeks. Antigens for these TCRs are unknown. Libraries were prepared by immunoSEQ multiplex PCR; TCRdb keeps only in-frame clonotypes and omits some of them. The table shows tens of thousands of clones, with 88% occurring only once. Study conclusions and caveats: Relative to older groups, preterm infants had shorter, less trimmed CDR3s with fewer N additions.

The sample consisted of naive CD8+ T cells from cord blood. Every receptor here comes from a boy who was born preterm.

The CDR3: CASSQEDQPQHF. CDR3 DNA sequence: TGTGCCAGCAGCCAAGAAGATCAGCCCCAGCATTTT. The chain recombines TRBV4-2 with TRBJ1-5; D is ambiguous. V gave up 0 bases and J gave up 5 bases, with 2 bases separating them. Germline CDR1 is LGHNA and CDR2 is YNFKEQ. This CDR3 contains 12 residues.

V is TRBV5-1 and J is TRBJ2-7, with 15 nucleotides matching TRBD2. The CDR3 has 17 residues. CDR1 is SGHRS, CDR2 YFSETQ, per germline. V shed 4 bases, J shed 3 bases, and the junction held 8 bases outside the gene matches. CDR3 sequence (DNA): TGCGCCAGCAGCCCGGGACTAGCGGGGGGAGTTTTCTACGAGCAGTACTTC. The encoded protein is CASSPGLAGGVFYEQYF.

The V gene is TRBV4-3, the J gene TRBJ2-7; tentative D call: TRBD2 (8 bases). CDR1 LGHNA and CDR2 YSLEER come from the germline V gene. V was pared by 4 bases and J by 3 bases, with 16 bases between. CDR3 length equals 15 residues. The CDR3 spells CASSPTGLAGYEQYF. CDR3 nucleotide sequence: TGCGCCAGCAGCCCGACAGGGCTAGCGGGCTACGAGCAGTACTTC.

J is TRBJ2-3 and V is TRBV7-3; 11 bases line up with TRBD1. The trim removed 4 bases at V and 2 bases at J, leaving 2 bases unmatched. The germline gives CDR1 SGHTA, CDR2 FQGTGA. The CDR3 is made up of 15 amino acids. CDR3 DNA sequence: TGTGCCAGCAGCTCAGGACAGGGGGCCACAGATACGCAGTATTTT. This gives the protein CASSSGQGATDTQYF.

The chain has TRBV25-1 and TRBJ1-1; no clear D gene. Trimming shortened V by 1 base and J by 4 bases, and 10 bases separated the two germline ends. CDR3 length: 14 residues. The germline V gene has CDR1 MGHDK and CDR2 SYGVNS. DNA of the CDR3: TGTGCCAGCAGTGAATTGGGGAGGGCCACTGAAGCTTTCTTT. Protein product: CASSELGRATEAFF.

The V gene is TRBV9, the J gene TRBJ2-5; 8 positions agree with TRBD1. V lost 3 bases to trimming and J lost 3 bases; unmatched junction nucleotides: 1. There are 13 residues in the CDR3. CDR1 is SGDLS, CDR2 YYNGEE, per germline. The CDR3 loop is CASSGGQEETQYF. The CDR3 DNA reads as TGTGCCAGCAGCGGGGGACAGGAAGAGACCCAGTACTTC.

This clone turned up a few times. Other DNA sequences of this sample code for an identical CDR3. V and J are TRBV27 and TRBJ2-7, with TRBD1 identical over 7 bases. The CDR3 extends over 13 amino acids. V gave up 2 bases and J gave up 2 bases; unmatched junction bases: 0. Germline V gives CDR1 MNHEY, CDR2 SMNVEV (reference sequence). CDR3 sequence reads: CASSLQGAYEQYF. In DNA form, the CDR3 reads TGTGCCAGCAGTTTACAGGGGGCCTACGAGCAGTACTTC.

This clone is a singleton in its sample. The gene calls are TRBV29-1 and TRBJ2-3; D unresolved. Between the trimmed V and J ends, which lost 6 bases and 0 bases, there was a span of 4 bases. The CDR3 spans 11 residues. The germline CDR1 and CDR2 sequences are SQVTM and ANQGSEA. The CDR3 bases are TGCAGCGTGGACAGCACAGATACGCAGTATTTT. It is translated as CSVDSTDTQYF.

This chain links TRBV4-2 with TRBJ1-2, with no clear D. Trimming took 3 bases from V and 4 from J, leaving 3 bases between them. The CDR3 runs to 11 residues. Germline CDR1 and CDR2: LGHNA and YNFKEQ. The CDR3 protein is CASSHSYGYTF. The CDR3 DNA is TGTGCCAGCAGCCACAGCTATGGCTACACCTTC.

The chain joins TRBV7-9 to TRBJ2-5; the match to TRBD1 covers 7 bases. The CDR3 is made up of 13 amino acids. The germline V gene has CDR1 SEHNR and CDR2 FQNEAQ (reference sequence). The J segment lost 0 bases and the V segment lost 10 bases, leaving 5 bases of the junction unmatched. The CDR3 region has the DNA TGTGCCACCGGGACAGTGTACCAAGAGACCCAGTACTTC. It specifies CATGTVYQETQYF. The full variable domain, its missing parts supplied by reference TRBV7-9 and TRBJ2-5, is DTGVSQNPRHKITKRGQNVTFRCDPISEHNRLYWYRQTLGQGPEFLTYFQNEAQLEKSRLLSDRFSAERPKGSFSTLEIQRTEQGDSAMYLCATGTVYQETQYFGPGTRLLVL.

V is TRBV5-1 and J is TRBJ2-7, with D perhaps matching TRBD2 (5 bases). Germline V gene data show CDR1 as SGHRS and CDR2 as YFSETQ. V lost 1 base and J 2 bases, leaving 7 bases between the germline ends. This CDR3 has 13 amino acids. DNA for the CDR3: TGCGCCAGCAGCTTGACTAGTGCCTACGAGCAGTACTTC. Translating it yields CASSLTSAYEQYF.

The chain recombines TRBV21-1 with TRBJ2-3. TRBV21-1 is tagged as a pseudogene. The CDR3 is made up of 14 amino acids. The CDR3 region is CASSKAGGTDTQYF. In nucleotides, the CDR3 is TGTGCCAGCAGCAAAGCGGGGGGCACAGATACGCAGTATTTT.

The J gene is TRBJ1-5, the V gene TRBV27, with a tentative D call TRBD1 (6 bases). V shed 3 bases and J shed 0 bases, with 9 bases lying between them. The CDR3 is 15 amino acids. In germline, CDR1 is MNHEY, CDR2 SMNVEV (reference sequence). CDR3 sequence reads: CASSLNRDSNQPQHF. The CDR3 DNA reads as TGTGCCAGCAGTTTGAACAGGGATAGCAATCAGCCCCAGCATTTT.

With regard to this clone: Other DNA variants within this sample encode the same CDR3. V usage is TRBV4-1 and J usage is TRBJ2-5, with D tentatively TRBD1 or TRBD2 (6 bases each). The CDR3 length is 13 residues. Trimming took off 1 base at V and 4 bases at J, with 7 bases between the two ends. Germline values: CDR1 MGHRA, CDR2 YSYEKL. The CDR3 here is CASSQGGAETQYF. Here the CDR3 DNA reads TGCGCCAGCAGCCAAGGGGGGGCAGAGACCCAGTACTTC.

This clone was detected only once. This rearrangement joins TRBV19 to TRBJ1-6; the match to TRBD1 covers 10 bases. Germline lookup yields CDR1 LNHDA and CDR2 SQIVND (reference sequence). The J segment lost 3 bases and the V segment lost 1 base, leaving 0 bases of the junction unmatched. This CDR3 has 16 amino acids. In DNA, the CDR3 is TGTGCCAGTAGTATAGGGACAGGGGGCTATAATTCACCCCTCCACTTT. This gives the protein CASSIGTGGYNSPLHF.

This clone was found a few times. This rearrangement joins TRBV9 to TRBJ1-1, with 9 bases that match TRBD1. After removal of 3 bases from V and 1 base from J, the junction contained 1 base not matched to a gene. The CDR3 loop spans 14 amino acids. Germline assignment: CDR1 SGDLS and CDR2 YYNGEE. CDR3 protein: CASSEGQGNTEAFF. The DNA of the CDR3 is TGTGCCAGCAGCGAGGGACAGGGGAACACTGAAGCTTTCTTT.

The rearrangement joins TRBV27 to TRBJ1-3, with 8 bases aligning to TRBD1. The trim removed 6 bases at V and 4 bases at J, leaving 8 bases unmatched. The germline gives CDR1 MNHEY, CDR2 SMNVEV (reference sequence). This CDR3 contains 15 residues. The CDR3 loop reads CASSTKRTGGNTIYF. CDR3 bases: TGTGCCAGCAGCACGAAAAGGACAGGGGGAAACACCATATATTTT.

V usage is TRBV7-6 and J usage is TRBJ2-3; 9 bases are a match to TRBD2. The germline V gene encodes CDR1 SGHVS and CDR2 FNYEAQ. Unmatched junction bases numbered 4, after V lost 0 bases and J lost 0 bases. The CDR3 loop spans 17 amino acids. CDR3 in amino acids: CASSLAEGLASTDTQYF. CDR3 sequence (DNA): TGTGCCAGCAGCTTAGCGGAGGGACTAGCAAGCACAGATACGCAGTATTTT.

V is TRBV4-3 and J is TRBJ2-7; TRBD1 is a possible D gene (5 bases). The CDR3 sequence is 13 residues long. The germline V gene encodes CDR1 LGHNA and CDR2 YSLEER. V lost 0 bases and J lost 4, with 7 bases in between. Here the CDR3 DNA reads TGCGCCAGCAGCCAAGATCAGGGTTACGAGCAGTACTTC. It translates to CASSQDQGYEQYF.

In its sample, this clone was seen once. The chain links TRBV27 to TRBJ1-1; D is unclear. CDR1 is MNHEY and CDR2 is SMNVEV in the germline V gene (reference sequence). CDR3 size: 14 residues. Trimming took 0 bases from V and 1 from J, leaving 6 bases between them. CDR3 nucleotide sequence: TGTGCCAGCAGTTTATCTAAGTGGAACACTGAAGCTTTCTTT. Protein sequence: CASSLSKWNTEAFF.

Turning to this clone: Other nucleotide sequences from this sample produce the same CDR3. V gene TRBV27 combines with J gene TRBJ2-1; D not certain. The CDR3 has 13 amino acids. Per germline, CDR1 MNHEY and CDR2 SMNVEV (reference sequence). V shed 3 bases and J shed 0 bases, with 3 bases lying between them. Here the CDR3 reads CASSLSSYNEQFF. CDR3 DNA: TGTGCCAGCAGTTTGAGCTCCTACAATGAGCAGTTCTTC.

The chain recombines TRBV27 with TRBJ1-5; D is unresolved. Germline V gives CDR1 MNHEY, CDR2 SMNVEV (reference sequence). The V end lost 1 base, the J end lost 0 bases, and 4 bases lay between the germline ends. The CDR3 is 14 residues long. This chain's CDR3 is CASSLFNSNQPQHF. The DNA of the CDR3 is TGTGCCAGCAGTTTATTCAATAGCAATCAGCCCCAGCATTTT.

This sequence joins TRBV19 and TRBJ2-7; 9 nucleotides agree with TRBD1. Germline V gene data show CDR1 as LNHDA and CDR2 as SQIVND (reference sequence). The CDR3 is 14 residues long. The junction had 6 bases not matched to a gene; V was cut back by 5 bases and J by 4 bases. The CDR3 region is CASSPRDRAYEQYF. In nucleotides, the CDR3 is TGTGCCAGTAGTCCCCGGGACAGGGCTTACGAGCAGTACTTC.

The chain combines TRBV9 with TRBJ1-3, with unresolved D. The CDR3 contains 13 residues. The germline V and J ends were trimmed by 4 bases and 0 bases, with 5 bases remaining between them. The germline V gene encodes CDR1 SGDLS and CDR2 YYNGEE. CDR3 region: CASSTNSGNTIYF. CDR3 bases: TGTGCCAGCAGCACCAACTCTGGAAACACCATATATTTT.

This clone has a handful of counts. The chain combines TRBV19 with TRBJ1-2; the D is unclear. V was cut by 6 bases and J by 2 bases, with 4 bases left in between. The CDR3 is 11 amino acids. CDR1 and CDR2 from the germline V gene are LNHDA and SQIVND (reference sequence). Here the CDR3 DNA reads TGTGCCAGTAGGACAAACTATGGCTACACCTTC. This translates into CASRTNYGYTF.

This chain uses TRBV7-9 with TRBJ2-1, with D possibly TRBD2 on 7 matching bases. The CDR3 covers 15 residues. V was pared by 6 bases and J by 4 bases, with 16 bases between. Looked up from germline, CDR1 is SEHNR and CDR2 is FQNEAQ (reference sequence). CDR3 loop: CASSHLEGGYNEQFF. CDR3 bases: TGTGCCAGCAGTCACCTAGAGGGGGGGTACAATGAGCAGTTCTTC.

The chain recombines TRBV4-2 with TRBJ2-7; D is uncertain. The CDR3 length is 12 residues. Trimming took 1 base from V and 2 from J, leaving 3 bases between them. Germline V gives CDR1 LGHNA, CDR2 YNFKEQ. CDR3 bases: TGTGCCAGCAGCCAAGGGCCCTACGAGCAGTACTTC. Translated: CASSQGPYEQYF.

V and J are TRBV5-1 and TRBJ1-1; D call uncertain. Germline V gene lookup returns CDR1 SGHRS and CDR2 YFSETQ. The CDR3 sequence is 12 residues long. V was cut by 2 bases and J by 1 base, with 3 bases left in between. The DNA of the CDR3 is TGCGCCAGCAGCTTACAGAACACTGAAGCTTTCTTT. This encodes CASSLQNTEAFF.

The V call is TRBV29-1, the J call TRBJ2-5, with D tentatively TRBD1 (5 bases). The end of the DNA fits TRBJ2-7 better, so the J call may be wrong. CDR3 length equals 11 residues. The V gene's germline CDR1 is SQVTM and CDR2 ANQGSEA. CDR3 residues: CSVGTTYEQYF. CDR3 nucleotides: TGCAGCGTTGGGACAACCTACGAGCAGTACTTC.

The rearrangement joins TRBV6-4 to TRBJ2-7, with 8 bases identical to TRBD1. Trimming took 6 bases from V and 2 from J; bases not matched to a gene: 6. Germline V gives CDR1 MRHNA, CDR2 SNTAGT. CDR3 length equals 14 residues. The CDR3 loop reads CASSPGQVTYEQYF. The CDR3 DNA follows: TGTGCCAGCAGCCCGGGACAGGTAACCTACGAGCAGTACTTC.

In DNA, the CDR3 is TGTGCCAGCAGCTCGAACACCGGGGAGCTGTTTTTT. Its translation is CASSSNTGELFF. This chain uses TRBV7-6 with TRBJ2-2; D gene unclear. The CDR3 runs to 12 residues. V was pared by 4 bases and J by 0 bases, with 0 bases between. The germline CDR1 and CDR2 sequences are SGHVS and FNYEAQ.